This TCR beta chain originates from a study of T cell repertoires in cytomegalovirus infection (dated 2019 in TCRdb). About the full investigation: Peptide stimulations targeted recently identified HLA-C-restricted CMV epitopes, whose presentation resists viral immunomodulation, together with well-studied HLA-B-restricted epitopes. Because public TCR beta signatures pointed to carriage of CMV infection together with the matching HLA type, the HLA type of each donor mattered for the analysis.

Points on this clonotype: Its antigen has not been determined. No qualities accompany the bases; no much larger clone lies one base away.

The sequencer listed for this sample is Illumina HiSeq 1500. The raw public reads went through TCRdb reprocessing: fastp at Q25, MiXCR clone calling, in-frame beta chains kept. Each entry merges the rows of one CDR3 protein and shows their most common DNA and genes. This sample comprises approximately 1,000,000 distinct CDR3 sequences, approximately 33% of them detected only once. 13% of the sample rests with the top ten. The CDR3 holds 13 amino acids from the cysteine to the phenylalanine. The DNA shown is the 39-base CDR3, in frame from base 1. The germline V gene sets CDR1 to MNHEY and CDR2 to SVGAGI. V is clipped by 4 bases and J by 3 bases, and the sequence between their germline boundaries is 10 bases long. What the study reported, not specific to this receptor: Cumulative frequency of public TCR beta family members discriminated carriers of CMV infection plus the relevant HLA type in this cohort and an independent 352-donor cohort. In the ex vivo response, HLA-C-restricted CMV-specific TCR beta clonotypes were dominant, and in two of eight donors the single most frequent clonotype came from this HLA-C-restricted group.

The label giving this sample's treatment or condition can be read as: in vitro stimulation with specific CMV peptide epitopes to enrich CMV-specific T cells. The receptor was isolated from a human donor in good health (CMV status not recorded). Some clones in this sample may be carry-over from other donors' samples. Sample: cultured CD8+ T cells from PBMCs, taken from culture after CMV antigen stimulation. The chain couples TRBV6-5 to TRBJ2-7; the D element could tentatively be TRBD1 or TRBD2, as 5 bases agree for each. The nucleotides are TGTGCCAGCAGTTGGGGACCCAGCTACGAGCAGTACTTC. Its translation is CASSWGPSYEQYF.